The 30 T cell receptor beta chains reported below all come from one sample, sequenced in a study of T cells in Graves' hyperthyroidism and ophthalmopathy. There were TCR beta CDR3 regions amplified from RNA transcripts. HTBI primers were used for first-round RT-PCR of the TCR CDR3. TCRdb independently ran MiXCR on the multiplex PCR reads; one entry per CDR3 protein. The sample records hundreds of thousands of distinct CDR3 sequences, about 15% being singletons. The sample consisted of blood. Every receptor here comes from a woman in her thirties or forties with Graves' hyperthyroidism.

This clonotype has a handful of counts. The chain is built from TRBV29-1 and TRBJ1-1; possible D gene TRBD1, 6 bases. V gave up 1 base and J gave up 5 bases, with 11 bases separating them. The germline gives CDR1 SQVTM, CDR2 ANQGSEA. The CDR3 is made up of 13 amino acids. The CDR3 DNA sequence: TGCAGCGTTGAAGCGGAGAGGGGGACTGAAGCTTTCTTT. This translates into CSVEAERGTEAFF.

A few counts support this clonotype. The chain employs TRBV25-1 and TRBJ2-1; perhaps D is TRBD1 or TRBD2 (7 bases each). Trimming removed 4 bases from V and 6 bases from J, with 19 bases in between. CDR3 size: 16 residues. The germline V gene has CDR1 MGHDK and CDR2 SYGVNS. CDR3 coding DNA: TGTGCCAGCAGTGCCGCAGGGGGGGGGGGCCGCAATGAGCAGTTCTTC. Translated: CASSAAGGGGRNEQFF.

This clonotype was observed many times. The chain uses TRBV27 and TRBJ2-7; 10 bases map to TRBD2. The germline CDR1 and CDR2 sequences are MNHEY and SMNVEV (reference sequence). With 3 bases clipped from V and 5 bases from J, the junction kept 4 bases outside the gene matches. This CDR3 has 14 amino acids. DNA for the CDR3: TGTGCCAGCAGTTTTAGCGGGAGGTTTGACGAGCAGTACTTC. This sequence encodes CASSFSGRFDEQYF.

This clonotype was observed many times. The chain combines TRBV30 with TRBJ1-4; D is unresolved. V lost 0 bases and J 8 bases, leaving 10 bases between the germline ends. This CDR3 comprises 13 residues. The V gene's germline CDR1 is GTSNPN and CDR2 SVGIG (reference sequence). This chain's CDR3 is CAWSVASGEKLFF. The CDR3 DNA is TGTGCCTGGAGTGTAGCCTCTGGCGAAAAACTGTTTTTT.

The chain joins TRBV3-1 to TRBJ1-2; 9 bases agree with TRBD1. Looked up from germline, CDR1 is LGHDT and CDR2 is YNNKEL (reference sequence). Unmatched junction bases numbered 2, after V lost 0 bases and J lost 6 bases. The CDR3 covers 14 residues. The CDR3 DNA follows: TGTGCCAGCAGCCAAGAGGGGACAGGGCATGGCTACACCTTC. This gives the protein CASSQEGTGHGYTF.

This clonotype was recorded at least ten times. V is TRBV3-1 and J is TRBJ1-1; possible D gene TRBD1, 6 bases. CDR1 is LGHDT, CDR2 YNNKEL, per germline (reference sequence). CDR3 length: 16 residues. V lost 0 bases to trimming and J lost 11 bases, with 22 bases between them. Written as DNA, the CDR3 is TGTGCCAGCAGCCAAGATGGGGCAGGGACACCCCTGAGGGCTTTCTTT. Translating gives CASSQDGAGTPLRAFF.

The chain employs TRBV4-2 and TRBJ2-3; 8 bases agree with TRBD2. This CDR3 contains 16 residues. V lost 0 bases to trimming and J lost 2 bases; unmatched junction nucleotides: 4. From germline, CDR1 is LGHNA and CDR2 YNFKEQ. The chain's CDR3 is CASSQDLAGSTDTQYF. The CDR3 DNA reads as TGTGCCAGCAGCCAAGATCTAGCGGGTTCCACAGATACGCAGTATTTT.

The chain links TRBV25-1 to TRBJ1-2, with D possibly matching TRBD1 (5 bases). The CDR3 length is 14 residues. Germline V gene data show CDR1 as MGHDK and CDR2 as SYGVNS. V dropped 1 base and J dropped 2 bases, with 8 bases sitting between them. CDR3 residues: CASSESQGNYGYTF. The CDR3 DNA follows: TGTGCCAGCAGTGAATCTCAGGGAAACTATGGCTACACCTTC.

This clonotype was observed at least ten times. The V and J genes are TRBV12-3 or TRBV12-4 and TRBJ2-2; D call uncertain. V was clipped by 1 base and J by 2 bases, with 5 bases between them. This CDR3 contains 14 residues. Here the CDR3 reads CASSLGPNTGELFF. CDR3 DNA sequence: TGTGCCAGCAGTTTAGGGCCTAACACCGGGGAGCTGTTTTTT.

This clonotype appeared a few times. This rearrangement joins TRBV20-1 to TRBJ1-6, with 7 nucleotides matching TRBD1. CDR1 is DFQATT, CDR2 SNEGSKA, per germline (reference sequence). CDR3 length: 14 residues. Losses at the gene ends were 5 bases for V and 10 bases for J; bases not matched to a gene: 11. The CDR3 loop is CSAPGTALLSPLHF. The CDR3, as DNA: TGCAGTGCTCCTGGGACAGCCTTACTATCACCCCTCCACTTT.

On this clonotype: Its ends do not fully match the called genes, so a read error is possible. The CDR3 is CASSPLDSNTEALF. The CDR3 DNA reads TGTGCCAGCAGCCCATTGGACAGCAACACTGAAGCTCTCTTT. The chain couples TRBV6-1 to TRBJ1-1, with a possible D match to TRBD1 (6 bases). Germline CDR1 and CDR2: MNHNS and SASEGT. The CDR3 contains 14 residues.

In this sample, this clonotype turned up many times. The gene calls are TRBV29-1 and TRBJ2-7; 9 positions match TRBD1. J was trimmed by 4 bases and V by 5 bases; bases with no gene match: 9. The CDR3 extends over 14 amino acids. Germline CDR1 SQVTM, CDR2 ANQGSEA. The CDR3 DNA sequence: TGCAGCGTTCTCTTGGGGACAGGGAGGTACGAGCAGTACTTC. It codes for CSVLLGTGRYEQYF.

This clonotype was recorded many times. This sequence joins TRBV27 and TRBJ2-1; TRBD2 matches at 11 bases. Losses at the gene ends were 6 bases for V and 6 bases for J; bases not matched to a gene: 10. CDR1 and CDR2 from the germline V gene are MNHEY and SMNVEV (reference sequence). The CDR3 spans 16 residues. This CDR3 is CASRGTSGLTGNEQFF. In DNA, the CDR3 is TGTGCCAGCAGAGGGACTAGCGGACTAACGGGCAATGAGCAGTTCTTC.

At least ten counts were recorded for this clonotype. The CDR3 region is CASGAEVGQYF. In DNA form, the CDR3 reads TGTGCCAGCGGCGCGGAGGTCGGGCAGTACTTC. J is TRBJ2-7 and V is TRBV5-5; possibly TRBD2 for D (5 bases). Trimming took 7 bases from V and 9 from J, leaving 14 bases between them. The germline V gene encodes CDR1 SGHKS and CDR2 YYEKEE (reference sequence). This CDR3 has 11 residues. Drawing the rest from reference TRBV5-5 and TRBJ2-7, the complete variable domain is DAGVTQSPTHLIKTRGQQVTLRCSPISGHKSVSWYQQVLGQGPQFIFQYYEKEERGRGNFPDRFSARQFPNYSSELNVNALLLGDSALYLCASGAEVGQYFGPGTRLTVT.

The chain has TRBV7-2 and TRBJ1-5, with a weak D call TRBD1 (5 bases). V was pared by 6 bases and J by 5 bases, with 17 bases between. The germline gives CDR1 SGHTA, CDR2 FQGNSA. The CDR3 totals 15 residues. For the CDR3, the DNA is TGTGCCAGCAGTCTCGGGGGACCCTGGGATCAGCCCCAGCATTTT. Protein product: CASSLGGPWDQPQHF.

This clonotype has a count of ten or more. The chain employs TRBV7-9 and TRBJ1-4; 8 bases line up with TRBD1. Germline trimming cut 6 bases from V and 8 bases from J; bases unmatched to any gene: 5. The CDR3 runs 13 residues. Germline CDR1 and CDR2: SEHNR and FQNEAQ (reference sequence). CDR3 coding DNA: TGTGCCAGCAGTATTGCAGGGGGCGAAAAACTGTTTTTT. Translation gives CASSIAGGEKLFF.

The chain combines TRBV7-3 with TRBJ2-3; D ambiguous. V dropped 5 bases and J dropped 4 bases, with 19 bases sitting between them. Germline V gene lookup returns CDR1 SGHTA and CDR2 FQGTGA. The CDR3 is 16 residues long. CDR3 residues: CASSLTTLLKADTQYF. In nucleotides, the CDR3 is TGTGCCAGCAGCCTCACGACCCTGTTAAAAGCAGATACGCAGTATTTT.

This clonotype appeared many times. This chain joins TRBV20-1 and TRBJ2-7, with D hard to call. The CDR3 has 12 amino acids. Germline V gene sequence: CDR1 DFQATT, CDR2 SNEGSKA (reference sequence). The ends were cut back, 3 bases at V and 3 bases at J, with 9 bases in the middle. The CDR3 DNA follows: TGCAGTGCTAGCTCTTTTCTCTACGAGCAGTACTTC. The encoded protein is CSASSFLYEQYF.

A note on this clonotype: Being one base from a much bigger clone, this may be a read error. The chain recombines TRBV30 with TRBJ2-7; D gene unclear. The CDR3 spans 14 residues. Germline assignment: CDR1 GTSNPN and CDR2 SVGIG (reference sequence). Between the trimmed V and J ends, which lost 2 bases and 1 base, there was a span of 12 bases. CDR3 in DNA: TGTGCCTGGAGTAGAGATTTTAGGTCCTACGAGCAGTACTTC. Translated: CAWSRDFRSYEQYF.

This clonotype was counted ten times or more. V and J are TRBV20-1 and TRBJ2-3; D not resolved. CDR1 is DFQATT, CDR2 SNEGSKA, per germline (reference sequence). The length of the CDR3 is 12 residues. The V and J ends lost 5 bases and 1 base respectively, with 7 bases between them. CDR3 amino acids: CSAAVRTDTQYF. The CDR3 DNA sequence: TGCAGTGCTGCAGTCCGCACAGATACGCAGTATTTT.

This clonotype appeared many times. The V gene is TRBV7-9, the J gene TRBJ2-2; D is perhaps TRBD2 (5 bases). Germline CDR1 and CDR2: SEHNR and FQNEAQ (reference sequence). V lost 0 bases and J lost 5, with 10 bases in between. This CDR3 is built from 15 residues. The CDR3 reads CASSLAGVFTGELFF. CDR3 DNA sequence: TGTGCCAGCAGCTTAGCGGGAGTCTTTACCGGGGAGCTGTTTTTT.

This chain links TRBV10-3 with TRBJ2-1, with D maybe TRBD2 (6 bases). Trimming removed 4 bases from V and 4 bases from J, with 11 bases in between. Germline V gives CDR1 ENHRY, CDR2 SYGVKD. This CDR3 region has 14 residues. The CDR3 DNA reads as TGTGCCATCAGTGGGGGGGAGGAGTACAATGAGCAGTTCTTC. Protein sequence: CAISGGEEYNEQFF.

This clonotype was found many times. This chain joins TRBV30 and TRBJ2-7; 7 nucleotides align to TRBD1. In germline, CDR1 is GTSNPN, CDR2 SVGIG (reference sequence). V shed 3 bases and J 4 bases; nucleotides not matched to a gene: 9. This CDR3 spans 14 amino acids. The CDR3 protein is CAWSRDSQIYEQYF. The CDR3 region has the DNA TGTGCCTGGAGCCGGGACAGTCAAATTTACGAGCAGTACTTC.

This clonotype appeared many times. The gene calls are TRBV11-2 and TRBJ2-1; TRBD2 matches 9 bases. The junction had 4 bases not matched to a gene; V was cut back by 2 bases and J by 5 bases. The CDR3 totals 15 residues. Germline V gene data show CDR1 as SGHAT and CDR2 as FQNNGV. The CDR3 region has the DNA TGTGCCAGCAGCTTAAGACTAGCGGTCGACAATGAGCAGTTCTTC. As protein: CASSLRLAVDNEQFF.

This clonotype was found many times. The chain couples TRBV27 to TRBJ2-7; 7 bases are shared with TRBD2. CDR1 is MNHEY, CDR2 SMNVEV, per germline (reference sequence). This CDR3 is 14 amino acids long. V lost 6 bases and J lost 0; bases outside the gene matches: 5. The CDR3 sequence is CASSHERGSYEQYF. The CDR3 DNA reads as TGTGCCAGCAGCCATGAGCGGGGCTCCTACGAGCAGTACTTC.

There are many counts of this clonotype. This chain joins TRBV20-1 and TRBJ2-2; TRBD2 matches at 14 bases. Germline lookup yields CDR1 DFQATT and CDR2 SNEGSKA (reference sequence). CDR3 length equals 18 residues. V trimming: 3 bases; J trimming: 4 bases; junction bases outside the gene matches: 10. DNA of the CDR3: TGCAGTGCTAGGGAACCGGGACTAGCGGGAGTTAGCACCGGGGAGCTGTTTTTT. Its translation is CSAREPGLAGVSTGELFF.

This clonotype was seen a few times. The CDR3 DNA follows: TGTGCCAGCAGTTTTGACGAGAAAAGTGTATTGTTTTTT. It encodes CASSFDEKSVLFF. The gene calls are TRBV12-3 or TRBV12-4 and TRBJ1-4; the D is unclear. The V and J ends lost 3 bases and 15 bases respectively, with 17 bases between them. CDR3 length equals 13 residues.

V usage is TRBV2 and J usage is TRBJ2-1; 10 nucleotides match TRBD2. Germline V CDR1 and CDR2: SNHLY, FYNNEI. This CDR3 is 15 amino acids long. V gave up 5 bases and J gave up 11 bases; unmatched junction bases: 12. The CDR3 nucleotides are TGTGCCAGCAGTCCCCTGCCGGCTAGCGGGAGTAAGCAGTTCTTC. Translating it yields CASSPLPASGSKQFF.

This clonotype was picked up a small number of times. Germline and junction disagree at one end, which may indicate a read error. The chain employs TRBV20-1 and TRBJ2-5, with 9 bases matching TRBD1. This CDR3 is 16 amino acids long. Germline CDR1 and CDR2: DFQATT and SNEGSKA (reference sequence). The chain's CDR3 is CGATGTGNVFGETQYF. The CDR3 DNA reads TGCGGTGCGACCGGGACAGGGAACGTCTTCGGGGAGACCCAGTACTTC.

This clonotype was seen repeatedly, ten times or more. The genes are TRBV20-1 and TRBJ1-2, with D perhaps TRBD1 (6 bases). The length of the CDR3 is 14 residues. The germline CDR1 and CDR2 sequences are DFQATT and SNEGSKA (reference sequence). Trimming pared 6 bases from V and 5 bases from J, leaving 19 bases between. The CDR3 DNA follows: TGCAGTGCCAGACCACTTGGACAGAATTATGGCTACACCTTC. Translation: CSARPLGQNYGYTF.